This passage covers 9 T cell receptor beta chains from one sample sequenced in a study of shared clonotypes between healthy human individuals. Here immunoSEQ multiplex PCR was the method, and the copy in TCRdb shows in-frame clones only, minus some. The profile shows more than 1,200,000 clones, roughly 98.5% of them singletons. Material: naive CD4+ T cells sorted from blood. This sample's subset: CD45RA+ positively selected. Every receptor here comes from a man aged 25-45 years in good health.

This chain joins TRBV7-6 and TRBJ2-7; TRBD2 aligns across 11 bases. The CDR3 has 14 residues. Per the germline V gene, CDR1 is SGHVS and CDR2 is FNYEAQ. The CDR3 loop is CATGGLAGGNEQYF. In DNA, the CDR3 is TGTGCTACGGGGGGGCTAGCGGGAGGAAACGAGCAGTACTTC.

The sample holds one count of this clone. The V gene is TRBV5-4, the J gene TRBJ2-7; 8 positions match TRBD2. Germline V gene sequence: CDR1 SGHNT, CDR2 YYREEE (reference sequence). The CDR3 loop spans 15 amino acids. Unmatched junction bases numbered 7, after V lost 0 bases and J lost 5 bases. Here the CDR3 DNA reads TGTGCCAGCAGCTTGGTTGCTAGCGGGTGGGACGAGCAGTACTTC. It specifies CASSLVASGWDEQYF.

V gene TRBV5-1 combines with J gene TRBJ2-7; TRBD2 matches at 10 bases. The J segment lost 4 bases and the V segment lost 7 bases, leaving 8 bases of the junction unmatched. This CDR3 region has 14 residues. Germline CDR1 SGHRS, CDR2 YFSETQ. The CDR3 sequence is CASRPRTSGYEQYF. The CDR3 coding sequence is TGCGCCAGCCGCCCCCGGACTAGCGGTTACGAGCAGTACTTC.

The rearrangement joins TRBV19 to TRBJ2-2; D uncertain. The CDR3 is 15 residues long. Germline lookup yields CDR1 LNHDA and CDR2 SQIVND (reference sequence). Trimming stripped 8 bases from V and 6 bases from J, with 19 bases between. CDR3 residues: CASSRLGSVAGELFF. CDR3 bases: TGTGCCAGTTCCCGACTGGGGTCTGTCGCCGGGGAGCTGTTTTTT.

The chain is built from TRBV6-5 and TRBJ2-1; TRBD1 agrees at 8 bases. Germline assignment: CDR1 MNHEY and CDR2 SVGAGI. The CDR3 length is 15 residues. Unmatched junction bases numbered 8, after V lost 5 bases and J lost 5 bases. CDR3 amino acids: CASSATGGGHNEQFF. In DNA, the CDR3 is TGTGCCAGCAGTGCCACAGGGGGAGGACACAATGAGCAGTTCTTC.

CDR3 bases: TGCAGTGCTAGCAGGGGGGTAGAGCAGTTCTTC. Its protein product is CSASRGVEQFF. The rearrangement links TRBV20-1 to TRBJ2-1; possible D gene TRBD1, 7 bases. Germline CDR1 reads DFQATT; CDR2 reads SNEGSKA (reference sequence). Deletions cut 3 bases from V and 10 bases from J, with 10 bases between. CDR3 length: 11 residues.

The rearrangement links TRBV28 to TRBJ2-3; D is ambiguous. V lost 6 bases and J lost 4, with 11 bases in between. The CDR3 has 13 residues. The germline V gene encodes CDR1 MDHEN and CDR2 SYDVKM. This chain's CDR3 is CASRDRDPDTQYF. CDR3 DNA sequence: TGTGCCAGCAGAGACCGTGATCCAGATACGCAGTATTTT.

This rearrangement joins TRBV30 to TRBJ2-2; D not certain. V lost 0 bases and J lost 7, with 12 bases in between. Germline loops: CDR1 GTSNPN, CDR2 SVGIG (reference sequence). The length of the CDR3 is 14 residues. CDR3 residues: CAWSVVFGNGELFF. CDR3 DNA: TGTGCCTGGAGTGTAGTCTTCGGTAACGGGGAGCTGTTTTTT.

The CDR3 DNA sequence: TGTGCCTGGATTAGCAGGGTTCGGCAAGGTCAGCCCCAGCATTTT. Translating it yields CAWISRVRQGQPQHF. J is TRBJ1-5 and V is TRBV30; TRBD1 might be the D (5 bases). Germline V gene sequence: CDR1 GTSNPN, CDR2 SVGIG (reference sequence). The CDR3 spans 15 residues. Trimming shortened V by 4 bases and J by 6 bases, and 19 bases separated the two germline ends.